These 20 T cell receptor beta chains originate from one sample sequenced in a study of OX40 agonist ivuxolimab in advanced cancers. TCRdb's table, derived via immunoSEQ multiplex PCR, lists solely in-frame clones and lacks some. The table shows some 33,000 clones, with 85% to 95% occurring only once. Material: CD4+ or CD8+ T cells sorted from blood, obtained in a trial of the OX40 agonist ivuxolimab. Receptors originate from an adult with an advanced solid tumor such as melanoma, head and neck, liver or kidney cancer.

The chain uses TRBV2 and TRBJ1-1; D call uncertain. This CDR3 spans 13 amino acids. V lost 5 bases and J lost 1, with 8 bases in between. Germline V gene data show CDR1 as SNHLY and CDR2 as FYNNEI. CDR3 residues: CASSPGRNTEAFF. CDR3 nucleotides: TGTGCCAGCAGTCCGGGCCGGAACACTGAAGCTTTCTTT.

The gene calls are TRBV4-1 and TRBJ1-5, with D tentatively TRBD1 (6 bases). This CDR3 comprises 15 residues. Per the germline V gene, CDR1 is MGHRA and CDR2 is YSYEKL. V lost 4 bases and J lost 6, with 16 bases in between. The CDR3 spells CASSLIQGTAQPQHF. The CDR3 nucleotides read TGCGCCAGCAGCCTCATACAGGGCACCGCTCAGCCCCAGCATTTT.

The chain employs TRBV2 and TRBJ2-7; D may be TRBD1 (6 bases). CDR1 and CDR2 from the germline V gene are SNHLY and FYNNEI. V shed 7 bases and J shed 2 bases, with 18 bases lying between them. The CDR3 runs 15 residues. Here the CDR3 DNA reads TGTGCCAGCACCGACACGACAGGCGAGCCCTACGAGCAGTACTTC. Translating gives CASTDTTGEPYEQYF.

The chain combines TRBV7-9 with TRBJ2-3, with D tentatively TRBD2 (6 bases). The CDR3 is 16 residues long. Trimming stripped 5 bases from V and 2 bases from J, with 17 bases between. Germline V gives CDR1 SEHNR, CDR2 FQNEAQ (reference sequence). The CDR3 spells CASSLGWAGNTDTQYF. The CDR3, as DNA: TGTGCCAGCAGCCTCGGCTGGGCGGGGAACACAGATACGCAGTATTTT.

This clone was seen a few times. The V and J genes are TRBV27 and TRBJ1-2; no clear D gene. The CDR3 sequence is 13 residues long. CDR1 is MNHEY, CDR2 SMNVEV, per germline (reference sequence). V shed 3 bases and J shed 0 bases, with 5 bases lying between them. The CDR3 region has the DNA TGTGCCAGCAGTTTCACAGCTAACTATGGCTACACCTTC. The encoded protein is CASSFTANYGYTF.

The chain carries TRBV5-1 and TRBJ1-1; D not certain. The CDR3 sequence is 17 residues long. V lost 0 bases, J lost 0 bases, and 15 bases lay in between. Germline loops: CDR1 SGHRS, CDR2 YFSETQ. The CDR3 is CASSLADMGPMNTEAFF. CDR3 DNA sequence: TGCGCCAGCAGCTTGGCCGACATGGGCCCCATGAACACTGAAGCTTTCTTT.

This clone was counted once. The V gene is TRBV4-1, the J gene TRBJ2-2; D is perhaps TRBD2 (5 bases). CDR1 is MGHRA and CDR2 is YSYEKL in the germline V gene. V shed 1 base and J shed 6 bases, with 12 bases lying between them. CDR3 length: 15 amino acids. CDR3 DNA: TGCGCCAGCAGCCAAGCTAGCTCCATGGCCGGGGAGCTGTTTTTT. Its translation is CASSQASSMAGELFF.

The V call is TRBV21-1, the J call TRBJ1-2. TRBV21-1 is a pseudogene locus. This CDR3 is built from 12 residues. Here the CDR3 reads CASSNLIYGYTF. In DNA, the CDR3 is TGTGCCAGCAGCAATCTCATCTATGGCTACACCTTC.

This clone was recorded only once. V and J are TRBV2 and TRBJ2-7; 10 nucleotides line up with TRBD1. Unmatched junction bases numbered 2, after V lost 8 bases and J lost 4 bases. This CDR3 spans 12 amino acids. Germline V gene lookup returns CDR1 SNHLY and CDR2 FYNNEI. The DNA for the CDR3 is TGTGCCAGCGGGACAGGGGAGTACGAGCAGTACTTC. Translating it yields CASGTGEYEQYF.

V is TRBV7-9 and J is TRBJ1-4; TRBD1 aligns across 10 bases. CDR3 length equals 14 residues. V dropped 6 bases and J dropped 7; count of bases not matched to a gene: 5. CDR1 SEHNR and CDR2 FQNEAQ come from the germline V gene (reference sequence). The CDR3 DNA sequence: TGTGCCAGCAGACCGGGACAGGGGATTGAAAAACTGTTTTTT. Translating it yields CASRPGQGIEKLFF.

V is TRBV19 and J is TRBJ2-3, with 8 bases lining up with TRBD1. The CDR3 loop spans 16 amino acids. Germline trimming cut 3 bases from V and 0 bases from J; bases unmatched to any gene: 5. CDR1 and CDR2 from the germline V gene are LNHDA and SQIVND (reference sequence). CDR3 nucleotide sequence: TGTGCCAGTAGTATTTTCCAGGGGGCCAGCACAGATACGCAGTATTTT. Translated, it gives CASSIFQGASTDTQYF.

The V call is TRBV23-1, the J call TRBJ1-4; the match to TRBD1 covers 10 bases. TRBV23-1 belongs to the ORF category, with a function that is uncertain. The CDR3 consists of 20 residues. After removal of 4 bases from V and 3 bases from J, the junction contained 17 bases not matched to a gene. The CDR3 DNA follows: TGCGCCAGCAGTCGAACCTACCGGGACAGGGGCTCAATGGCTAATGAAAAACTGTTTTTT. As protein: CASSRTYRDRGSMANEKLFF.

This clone was recorded only once. The chain joins TRBV5-1 to TRBJ2-1; the D is unclear. The germline V and J ends were trimmed by 0 bases and 0 bases, with 10 bases remaining between them. CDR1 SGHRS and CDR2 YFSETQ come from the germline V gene. This CDR3 contains 16 residues. The CDR3 nucleotides read TGCGCCAGCAGCTTGGACGGCGGTTCCTCCTACAATGAGCAGTTCTTC. Translated, it gives CASSLDGGSSYNEQFF.

The chain couples TRBV7-9 to TRBJ1-2; weak D call: TRBD1 (5 bases). The CDR3 covers 16 residues. Germline-derived CDR1 and CDR2 are SEHNR and FQNEAQ (reference sequence). Trimming took 5 bases from V and 3 from J, leaving 19 bases between them. The CDR3: CASSEETERGYYGYTF. For the CDR3, the DNA is TGTGCCAGCAGCGAGGAGACAGAGCGAGGCTACTATGGCTACACCTTC.

This chain uses TRBV13 with TRBJ2-7; TRBD1 matches at 8 bases. Germline CDR1 reads PRHDT; CDR2 reads FYEKMQ (reference sequence). V trimming: 3 bases; J trimming: 0 bases; junction bases outside the gene matches: 1. The CDR3 is made up of 14 amino acids. The CDR3 loop is CASSLTGVSYEQYF. CDR3 in DNA: TGTGCCAGCAGCTTGACAGGGGTCTCCTACGAGCAGTACTTC. The whole variable domain, filled in from reference TRBV13 and TRBJ2-7, reads AAGVIQSPRHLIKEKRETATLKCYPIPRHDTVYWYQQGPGQDPQFLISFYEKMQSDKGSIPDRFSAQQFSDYHSELNMSSLELGDSALYFCASSLTGVSYEQYFGPGTRLTVT.

The rearrangement links TRBV4-1 to TRBJ2-5; no reliable D call. Germline values: CDR1 MGHRA, CDR2 YSYEKL. The length of the CDR3 is 13 residues. V shed 3 bases and J shed 2 bases, with 7 bases lying between them. The CDR3 loop reads CASSHPGQETQYF. The CDR3 DNA follows: TGCGCCAGCAGCCATCCTGGGCAAGAGACCCAGTACTTC.

J is TRBJ2-5 and V is TRBV9, with D maybe TRBD1 (6 bases). In germline, CDR1 is SGDLS, CDR2 YYNGEE. V was trimmed by 1 base and J by 1 base, leaving 17 bases between them. This CDR3 region has 17 residues. CDR3 protein: CASSVFGRGGFQETQYF. CDR3 sequence (DNA): TGTGCCAGCAGCGTATTTGGGAGAGGGGGTTTCCAAGAGACCCAGTACTTC.

The CDR3: CASSWGTNTGELFF. In DNA, the CDR3 is TGTGCCAGCAGTTGGGGGACTAATACCGGGGAGCTGTTTTTT. The chain combines TRBV27 with TRBJ2-2; 7 bases map to TRBD2. Germline loops: CDR1 MNHEY, CDR2 SMNVEV (reference sequence). This CDR3 has 14 amino acids. The junction had 4 bases not matched to a gene; V was cut back by 4 bases and J by 5 bases.

The V and J genes are TRBV5-6 and TRBJ2-5; the match to TRBD1 covers 7 bases. Trimming cost V 2 bases and J 3 bases; bases outside gene matches: 13. This CDR3 is 17 amino acids long. Germline V CDR1 and CDR2: SGHDT, YYEEEE. CDR3 loop: CASSFRGSMSTEETQYF. CDR3 DNA: TGTGCCAGCAGCTTCAGGGGGTCGATGTCAACGGAAGAGACCCAGTACTTC.

The chain carries TRBV28 and TRBJ2-3; a possible D gene is TRBD2 (6 bases). The CDR3 spans 14 residues. Germline V CDR1 and CDR2: MDHEN, SYDVKM. V lost 2 bases, J lost 3 bases, and 9 bases lay in between. The CDR3 sequence: CASSLLTRTDTQYF. The DNA of the CDR3 is TGTGCCAGCAGTTTACTGACTAGGACAGATACGCAGTATTTT.